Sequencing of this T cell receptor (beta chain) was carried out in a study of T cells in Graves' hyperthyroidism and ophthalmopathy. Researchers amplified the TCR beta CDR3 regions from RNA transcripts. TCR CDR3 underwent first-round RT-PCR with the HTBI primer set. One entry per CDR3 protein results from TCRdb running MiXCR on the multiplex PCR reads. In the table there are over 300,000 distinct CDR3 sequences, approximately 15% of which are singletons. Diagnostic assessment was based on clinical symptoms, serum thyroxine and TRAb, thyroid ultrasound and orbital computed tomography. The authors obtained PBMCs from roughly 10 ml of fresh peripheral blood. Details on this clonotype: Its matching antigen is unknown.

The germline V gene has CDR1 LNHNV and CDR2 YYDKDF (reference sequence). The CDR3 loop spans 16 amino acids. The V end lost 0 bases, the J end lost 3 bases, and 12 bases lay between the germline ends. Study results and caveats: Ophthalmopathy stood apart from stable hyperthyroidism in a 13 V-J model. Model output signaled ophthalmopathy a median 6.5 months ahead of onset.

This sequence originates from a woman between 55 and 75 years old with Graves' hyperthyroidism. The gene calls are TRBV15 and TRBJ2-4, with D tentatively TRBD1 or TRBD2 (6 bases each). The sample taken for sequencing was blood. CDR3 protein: CATSRDRGENKNIQYF. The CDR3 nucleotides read TGTGCCACCAGCAGAGATAGGGGGGAGAACAAAAACATTCAGTACTTC.